This TCR beta chain derives from a study of patients and donors after allogeneic stem cell transplantation. Germline assignment: CDR1 LGHNT and CDR2 FRNRAP. Trimming cost V 6 bases and J 5 bases; bases outside gene matches: 6. This CDR3 region has 14 residues. TCRdb re-analysed the RT-PCR reads in MiXCR, keeping a single row per CDR3 protein. The table lists about 160,000 distinct CDR3 sequences, about 32% of them singletons. The clonotype comes from a human donor who was either an allogeneic HSCT recipient or a stem cell or donor lymphocyte infusion donor (not recorded which). It is not recorded whose cells these are; they may come from a transplant donor. Sequenced material: blood, either unsorted or a sorted T cell fraction (not recorded which). The chain uses TRBV12-5 and TRBJ2-3, with 9 bases aligning to TRBD2. CDR3: CASGFGGRVDTQYF. The CDR3 bases are TGTGCTAGTGGCTTCGGCGGGAGGGTAGATACGCAGTATTTT.